This paragraph covers one T cell receptor (beta chain) sequence. The antigen is undetermined. This sample is part of a study of cytomegalovirus exposure and HLA in healthy donors. Clones were read by immunoSEQ multiplex PCR, and TCRdb kept only the in-frame ones, dropping some. Among about 330,000 clones listed, roughly 89% were seen once. General study points: The authors confirmed in vitro that a few CMV-associated chains were specific for CMV antigens.

Trimming at V came to 7 bases and at J to 10 bases, leaving 7 bases not matched to a gene. The germline V gene encodes CDR1 SGHRS and CDR2 YFSETQ. This CDR3 is 12 amino acids long. The donors were in the approximately 120-subject validation cohort; that cohort was separate from the roughly 700-subject first cohort. The sequence was collected from a woman between 18 and 29 years old in good health and CMV-seronegative. The V and J genes are TRBV5-1 and TRBJ2-1, with 8 bases identical to TRBD2. Material for sequencing was PBMCs. The CDR3 DNA sequence: TGCGCCAGCGGGCCGCGGACTAGCGAGCAGTTCTTC. Translation gives CASGPRTSEQFF.